The rows below give T cell receptor beta chains drawn from one sample of a study of CXCR3-negative and CXCR3-positive naive CD8 T cells. TCRdb re-called the 5' RACE reads and shows each CDR3 protein once, DNA omitted. Recorded for this sample: some 150,000 distinct CDR3 sequences. Sequenced: naive CXCR3+ CD8+ T cells from blood. The origin of the receptors is a human donor in good health. Some clones in this sample may be carry-over from other donors' samples. Both conserved end residues are part of each CDR3.

V: TRBV19
J: TRBJ2-1
CDR3: CASSIVLTKGNEQFF

V: TRBV6-2/TRBV6-3
J: TRBJ2-7
CDR3: CASSYPPGTTTYEQYF

V: TRBV7-9
J: TRBJ2-3
CDR3: CASSRTGDSTDTQYF

V: TRBV7-3
J: TRBJ2-7
CDR3: CASSLGGGEQYF

V: TRBV20-1
J: TRBJ2-1
CDR3: CSADGTSGSLGVFNEQFF

V: TRBV6-6
J: TRBJ2-7
CDR3: CASSYLAGTGSYEQYF

V: TRBV10-3
J: TRBJ1-1
CDR3: CAISESTQGTEAFF

V: TRBV2
J: TRBJ2-5
CDR3: CASSRPTDSQETQYF

V: TRBV10-3
J: TRBJ2-7
CDR3: CAISESSFEQYF

V: TRBV27
J: TRBJ2-2
CDR3: CASSSQTSPGELFF

V: TRBV27
J: TRBJ1-1
CDR3: CASIRGTEAFF

V: TRBV5-1
J: TRBJ2-1
CDR3: CASSLPAYNEQFF

V: TRBV9
J: TRBJ2-1
CDR3: CASSAHSTSDNEQFF

V: TRBV18
J: TRBJ2-1
CDR3: CASSAIADYNEQFF

V: TRBV5-5
J: TRBJ1-2
CDR3: CASSLALTLPPISEVYTF

V: TRBV5-5
J: TRBJ2-7
CDR3: CASTRDPDNSFEQYF

V: TRBV6-5
J: TRBJ2-7
CDR3: CASSEGLVLRGEQYF

V: TRBV9
J: TRBJ2-5
CDR3: CASSVGGTATAETQYF

V: TRBV5-6
J: TRBJ1-1
CDR3: CASTRRQLLHEAFF

V: TRBV27
J: TRBJ2-2
CDR3: CASSSSTADGDTGELFF

V: TRBV15
J: TRBJ1-6
CDR3: CATSRDRRGGLSSPLHF

V: TRBV7-7
J: TRBJ1-1
CDR3: CASSLSMNTEAFF

V: TRBV29-1
J: TRBJ2-7
CDR3: CSVDTGFEQYF

V: TRBV20-1
J: TRBJ2-1
CDR3: CSASSWLDVGNEQFF

V: TRBV13
J: TRBJ2-1
CDR3: CAIRRATYNEQFF

V: TRBV7-9
J: TRBJ2-1
CDR3: CASSKVDGRNEQFF

V: TRBV29-1
J: TRBJ2-7
CDR3: CSVEGDGTSGPYEQYF

V: TRBV29-1
J: TRBJ1-1
CDR3: CSVEQLGEAFF

V: TRBV2
J: TRBJ2-3
CDR3: CASSASDRARLSPTDTQYF

V: TRBV7-8
J: TRBJ2-3
CDR3: CASSSPLGTSGTLTDTQYF

V: TRBV7-9
J: TRBJ1-2
CDR3: CASSLATGQRDGYTF